These 26 T cell receptor beta chains came from one sample sequenced in a study of blood T cell repertoires in COVID-19. Some clones are missing from TCRdb's copy, which holds only in-frame ones; the method was immunoSEQ multiplex PCR. The sample shows fewer than 100,000 clones, about 89% of them seen only once. The material sequenced was peripheral blood. The source of these receptors is a man aged 45 to 65 with acute or convalescent COVID-19.

This clone was seen only once. V and J are TRBV6-6 and TRBJ2-1; 9 bases fit TRBD2. Trimming at V came to 4 bases and at J to 0 bases, leaving 4 bases not matched to a gene. This CDR3 contains 16 residues. The germline V gene encodes CDR1 MNHNY and CDR2 SVGAGI (reference sequence). DNA of the CDR3: TGTGCCAGCAGTTCACATAGCGGGAGCTCCTACAATGAGCAGTTCTTC. Amino acid sequence: CASSSHSGSSYNEQFF.

The rearrangement uses TRBV4-2 and TRBJ2-7; 7 positions agree with TRBD1. CDR1 is LGHNA and CDR2 is YNFKEQ in the germline V gene. Trimming took 0 bases from V and 4 from J; bases not matched to a gene: 9. The CDR3 is 16 residues long. CDR3 loop: CASSQELPGQTYEQYF. Written as DNA, the CDR3 is TGTGCCAGCAGCCAAGAGCTTCCGGGACAGACTTACGAGCAGTACTTC.

The gene calls are TRBV4-1 and TRBJ1-2; TRBD1 matches 9 bases. This CDR3 is built from 16 residues. Germline CDR1 and CDR2: MGHRA and YSYEKL. With 1 base clipped from V and 6 bases from J, the junction kept 9 bases outside the gene matches. Here the CDR3 DNA reads TGCGCCAGCAGCCAAGTTATGGGGACAGGGAGAAATGGCTACACCTTC. Its translation: CASSQVMGTGRNGYTF.

The rearrangement links TRBV27 to TRBJ1-6; D not certain. This CDR3 is built from 14 residues. V shed 3 bases and J shed 7 bases, with 10 bases lying between them. Germline CDR1 and CDR2: MNHEY and SMNVEV (reference sequence). CDR3 nucleotide sequence: TGTGCCAGCAGTTTTAAAGGACTAAATTCACCCCTCCACTTT. Translation gives CASSFKGLNSPLHF.

The chain uses TRBV15 and TRBJ2-1; D is perhaps TRBD2 (6 bases). V was clipped by 5 bases and J by 6 bases, with 17 bases between them. The CDR3 consists of 15 residues. Germline CDR1 is LNHNV and CDR2 is YYDKDF (reference sequence). Here the CDR3 DNA reads TGTGCCACCAGCGGAGGGAGTCTAGGTGGCAATGAGCAGTTCTTC. Encoded protein: CATSGGSLGGNEQFF.

This clone was picked up a small number of times. The CDR3 region is CASRWESSGELFF. Written as DNA, the CDR3 is TGTGCCAGCAGGTGGGAGAGCTCCGGGGAGCTGTTTTTT. The chain is built from TRBV2 and TRBJ2-2, with D possibly TRBD2 on 5 matching bases. The CDR3 length is 13 residues. Germline loops: CDR1 SNHLY, CDR2 FYNNEI. V was trimmed by 6 bases and J by 6 bases, leaving 11 bases between them.

The J gene is TRBJ1-4, the V gene TRBV5-5, with a tentative D call TRBD1 (5 bases). Trimming pared 1 base from V and 8 bases from J, leaving 15 bases between. In germline, CDR1 is SGHKS, CDR2 YYEKEE (reference sequence). The CDR3 has 15 residues. The CDR3 region has the DNA TGTGCCAGCAGCTTGTACGGGACTGAGGGAGAAAAACTGTTTTTT. Its protein is CASSLYGTEGEKLFF.

This clone has only a few counts. The chain combines TRBV27 with TRBJ2-2; D may be TRBD2 (6 bases). CDR1 and CDR2 (germline): MNHEY, SMNVEV (reference sequence). Deletions cut 5 bases from V and 0 bases from J, with 16 bases between. This CDR3 has 17 residues. The CDR3 DNA follows: TGTGCCAGCAGTGCCCCGGGACTCCTCGCGAACACCGGGGAGCTGTTTTTT. This translates into CASSAPGLLANTGELFF.

V usage is TRBV14 and J usage is TRBJ2-5, with 11 bases identical to TRBD2. Germline CDR1 reads SGHDN; CDR2 reads FVKESK. The CDR3 consists of 14 residues. V shed 5 bases and J 3 bases; nucleotides not matched to a gene: 2. The DNA for the CDR3 is TGTGCCAGCAGCTTACTAGCGGGAGAAGAGACCCAGTACTTC. As protein: CASSLLAGEETQYF.

The chain couples TRBV6-6 to TRBJ2-7, with a tentative D call TRBD2 (6 bases). CDR3 length equals 14 residues. The V gene's germline CDR1 is MNHNY and CDR2 SVGAGI (reference sequence). The V end lost 0 bases, the J end lost 7 bases, and 13 bases lay between the germline ends. CDR3 amino acids: CASSYSGGPREQYF. In DNA form, the CDR3 reads TGTGCCAGCAGTTACTCGGGGGGTCCCCGTGAGCAGTACTTC.

The gene calls are TRBV7-8 and TRBJ1-5, with D uncertain. This CDR3 has 15 residues. Germline V gene lookup returns CDR1 SGHVS and CDR2 FQNEAQ. V was pared by 5 bases and J by 5 bases, with 16 bases between. The CDR3 is CASSQTESSHQPQHF. The CDR3 DNA follows: TGTGCCAGCAGCCAAACTGAGTCGAGTCATCAGCCCCAGCATTTT. The whole variable domain, filled in from reference TRBV7-8 and TRBJ1-5, reads GAGVSQSPRYKVAKRGQDVALRCDPISGHVSLFWYQQALGQGPEFLTYFQNEAQLDKSGLPSDRFFAERPEGSVSTLKIQRTQQEDSAVYLCASSQTESSHQPQHFGDGTRLSIL.

V and J are TRBV7-8 and TRBJ2-5, with D uncertain. CDR3 size: 14 residues. Between the trimmed V and J ends, which lost 6 bases and 1 base, there was a span of 12 bases. CDR1 and CDR2 (germline): SGHVS, FQNEAQ. The chain's CDR3 is CASSPRRSQETQYF. CDR3 nucleotides: TGTGCCAGCAGTCCTCGGCGGTCCCAAGAGACCCAGTACTTC.

The chain employs TRBV19 and TRBJ1-1; D may be TRBD1 (6 bases). The CDR3 extends over 14 amino acids. Trimming took off 9 bases at V and 1 base at J, with 15 bases between the two ends. CDR1 is LNHDA and CDR2 is SQIVND in the germline V gene (reference sequence). CDR3 DNA sequence: TGTGCCAGCCCCCGTCCAGGGGAGAACACTGAAGCTTTCTTT. Translating gives CASPRPGENTEAFF.

The chain links TRBV12-3 or TRBV12-4 to TRBJ2-5, with D hard to call. The CDR3 consists of 13 residues. V lost 7 bases, J lost 0 bases, and 9 bases lay in between. The CDR3 region is CASKHLNQETQYF. The DNA for the CDR3 is TGTGCCAGCAAACATCTTAACCAAGAGACCCAGTACTTC.

This clone was counted between two and nine times. This chain joins TRBV7-3 and TRBJ1-5, with D maybe TRBD1 (5 bases). V was pared by 0 bases and J by 5 bases, with 5 bases between. In germline, CDR1 is SGHTA, CDR2 FQGTGA. The CDR3 has 13 residues. CDR3 protein: CASSLTGDQPQHF. As DNA, the CDR3 is TGTGCCAGCAGCTTAACAGGGGATCAGCCCCAGCATTTT.

The chain has TRBV3-1 (or the pseudogene TRBV3-2) and TRBJ1-1; a possible D gene is TRBD1 (5 bases). The ends were cut back, 3 bases at V and 3 bases at J, with 11 bases in the middle. Germline-derived CDR1 and CDR2 are LGHDT and YNNKEL (reference sequence). The CDR3 runs 14 residues. In DNA, the CDR3 is TGTGCCAGCAGCCAGGGGGAGGCGTACACTGAAGCTTTCTTT. This translates into CASSQGEAYTEAFF.

This chain connects TRBV5-1 to TRBJ2-1; 8 bases are a match to TRBD1. Germline CDR1 is SGHRS and CDR2 is YFSETQ. After removal of 5 bases from V and 8 bases from J, the junction contained 6 bases not matched to a gene. The CDR3 has 13 amino acids. This CDR3 reads CASREGQVYEQFF. CDR3 DNA sequence: TGCGCCAGCAGGGAGGGACAGGTCTATGAGCAGTTCTTC.

A few counts support this clone. The chain employs TRBV20-1 and TRBJ2-3; D unclear. Germline V gives CDR1 DFQATT, CDR2 SNEGSKA (reference sequence). With 3 bases removed from V and 0 bases from J, the gap between germline ends came to 10 bases. CDR3 length: 14 amino acids. The CDR3 sequence: CSASTQASTDTQYF. The CDR3 DNA follows: TGCAGTGCTAGTACCCAGGCTAGCACAGATACGCAGTATTTT.

The J gene is TRBJ1-6, the V gene TRBV27; 7 nucleotides line up with TRBD1. This CDR3 is 15 amino acids long. Trimming cost V 4 bases and J 6 bases; bases outside gene matches: 6. The germline V gene has CDR1 MNHEY and CDR2 SMNVEV (reference sequence). The CDR3 reads CASSYEGAFNSPLHF. The CDR3 region has the DNA TGTGCCAGCAGTTATGAGGGGGCGTTTAATTCACCCCTCCACTTT.

This clone was seen a few times. The chain carries TRBV12-3 or TRBV12-4 and TRBJ1-2, with TRBD1 as a possible D gene (5 bases). The CDR3 has 13 residues. The V and J ends lost 3 bases and 12 bases respectively, with 17 bases between them. CDR3 nucleotides: TGTGCCAGCAGTTTCCCGGACAAGGAGCCTGACACCTTC. Translating it yields CASSFPDKEPDTF.

This clone has just one count. The chain joins TRBV7-8 to TRBJ1-6; the D is unclear. Looked up from germline, CDR1 is SGHVS and CDR2 is FQNEAQ. The V end lost 5 bases, the J end lost 0 bases, and 11 bases lay between the germline ends. There are 16 residues in the CDR3. CDR3 nucleotide sequence: TGTGCCAGCAGCCAACAGACCAGCTCCTATAATTCACCCCTCCACTTT. It specifies CASSQQTSSYNSPLHF. Full variable domain (outside the CDR3, taken from reference TRBV7-8 and TRBJ1-6): GAGVSQSPRYKVAKRGQDVALRCDPISGHVSLFWYQQALGQGPEFLTYFQNEAQLDKSGLPSDRFFAERPEGSVSTLKIQRTQQEDSAVYLCASSQQTSSYNSPLHFGNGTRLTVT.

The chain couples TRBV18 to TRBJ1-1, with a weak D call TRBD1 (6 bases). V was trimmed by 4 bases and J by 1 base, leaving 7 bases between them. The V gene's germline CDR1 is KGHSH and CDR2 LQKENI. The CDR3 contains 13 residues. DNA of the CDR3: TGTGCCAGCTCACACAGGGAGAACACTGAAGCTTTCTTT. Its translation: CASSHRENTEAFF.

The chain is built from TRBV9 and TRBJ1-2; D possibly corresponds to TRBD1 (5 bases). V lost 0 bases, J lost 4 bases, and 13 bases lay in between. Germline V CDR1 and CDR2: SGDLS, YYNGEE. This CDR3 is built from 15 residues. CDR3 amino acids: CASSVGAEQAYGYTF. As DNA, the CDR3 is TGTGCCAGCAGCGTAGGTGCAGAACAGGCCTATGGCTACACCTTC. Drawing the rest from reference TRBV9 and TRBJ1-2, the complete variable domain is DSGVTQTPKHLITATGQRVTLRCSPRSGDLSVYWYQQSLDQGLQFLIQYYNGEERAKGNILERFSAQQFPDLHSELNLSSLELGDSALYFCASSVGAEQAYGYTFGSGTRLTVV.

The gene calls are TRBV27 and TRBJ2-2, with D possibly being TRBD1 (7 bases). CDR1 is MNHEY and CDR2 is SMNVEV in the germline V gene (reference sequence). The CDR3 consists of 17 residues. V was pared by 0 bases and J by 6 bases, with 17 bases between. As DNA, the CDR3 is TGTGCCAGCAGTTTATCGAGGGCCAGGGGGGCGTCCGGGGAGCTGTTTTTT. It codes for CASSLSRARGASGELFF.

V usage is TRBV7-9 and J usage is TRBJ1-2; a weak D match, TRBD1 (6 bases). The length of the CDR3 is 16 residues. V lost 4 bases and J 4 bases, leaving 19 bases between the germline ends. Germline V gene data show CDR1 as SEHNR and CDR2 as FQNEAQ (reference sequence). The CDR3 loop is CASSSGSGESIYGYTF. CDR3 nucleotide sequence: TGTGCCAGCAGCTCCGGTTCAGGGGAATCCATCTATGGCTACACCTTC.

The chain is built from TRBV11-2 and TRBJ2-7, with D uncertain. The CDR3 has 12 residues. Germline CDR1 SGHAT, CDR2 FQNNGV. The ends were cut back, 5 bases at V and 2 bases at J, with 7 bases in the middle. CDR3 protein: CASSPQTYEQYF. The CDR3 DNA is TGTGCCAGCAGCCCACAGACCTACGAGCAGTACTTC.